The TCR beta chain under discussion was sequenced for a study of T cell responses to AZD1222 COVID-19 vaccine (dated by TCRdb to 2020 to 2022). Some background on the complete study: AZD1222 recipients given second doses at about 4 weeks or at about 12 weeks were pooled, since spike-specific TCR depth and breadth were not found to differ between the two schedules. A total of around 240 trial participants underwent TCR sequencing, of whom around 200 received two doses of AZD1222 and about 26 received two doses of the MenACWY control vaccine. Trial participants were enrolled by age into subgroups of 18-55, 56-69 and 70-plus years, and around 150, 28 and 57 TCR-sequenced participants, respectively, were included in these subgroups.

Comments on this clone: Its antigen has not been determined. It has no much larger one-base neighbor in the sample; base qualities were not kept.

The CDR3 regions of human TCRbeta chains were subjected to immunosequencing. In the authors' own workflow: TCRs in the repertoires were matched against a reference library of SARS-CoV-2-specific TCRs that had been generated with the MIRA antigen-specificity platform. Breadth was defined as the fraction of unique TCRs that were SARS-CoV-2-associated. Depth was defined as the fraction of total T cells that were SARS-CoV-2-associated. Using the MIRA data, every spike-specific TCR was mapped to the spike region that the TCR reacted to and assigned to either a CD4 or a CD8 class. Log10-transformed breadth and depth values were compared by one-way ANOVA with Sidak's multiple comparisons tests. This is the immuneACCESS table as TCRdb keeps it, with only in-frame sequences that have V and J called. A part of the clones is gone; compared with another copy, unresolved V genes explain less than half, and the rest is unexplained. That table furnishes V, J and clone size, whereas the DNA furnished D and trimming. The sample table records about 120,000 clones; 88% of these occur just once. Around a tenth of the sample lies in the top ten.

The CDR3 runs 15 residues from the cysteine to the phenylalanine. Solely the CDR3 DNA is kept, with 45 bases framed from the first base. As encoded in the germline V gene, CDR1 is KGHSH while CDR2 is LQKENI. A distance of 15 bases separates the germline ends of V and J, which lose 6 bases and 0 bases respectively. The paper's findings and limits, for the study overall: Vaccine-associated CD4 TCRs spanned the whole spike protein, with dominant responses in regions 160-218 and 743-854. The 56-69-year group was small, and its depth increase did not reach significance, likely because of low power. Nearly half of unique spike-specific TCRs reportedly recognized epitopes outside regions mutated in the B.1.351 and B.1.1.7 variants. No day 14 peak-response samples were available, so repertoires were characterized only after the peak T cell response. Spike-specific TCR breadth and depth rose significantly after two AZD1222 doses compared with day 0 and with MenACWY recipients. Most participants were white British and females outnumbered males, and the authors suggested that clonal diversity may have been underestimated. Conclusions about previously exposed vaccinees are limited because only five to seven AZD1222 recipients were SARS-CoV-2 seropositive at baseline.

Sample time point, as interpreted from the label and publication: baseline before first vaccination. Vaccinee samples came from UK trials COV001 and COV002, including a single-blind randomized controlled phase 2/3 trial of AZD1222 (ChAdOx1 nCoV-19) in healthy adults. For TCRbeta chain sequencing, PBMC samples from trial participants were taken at day 0 and at day 28 after the second dose. The clonotype was recovered from an adult in good health. This material consisted of peripheral blood, taken on day 0 of AZD1222 vaccination. The chain couples TRBV18 to TRBJ2-7; matching of 6 bases hints at TRBD2 as the D gene. The sequenced DNA: TGTGCCAGCTCTTTCGGGACTCTGAGCTCCTACGAGCAGTACTTC. It translates as CASSFGTLSSYEQYF.